The 32 T cell receptor beta chains given below trace back to one sample, sequenced in a study of control samples from healthy donors and cancer patients. The method was immunoSEQ multiplex PCR; TCRdb's version includes in-frame clones alone and lacks a portion of them. The sample includes over 25,000 clones, about 85% of them seen just once. The sequencing input was formalin-fixed, paraffin-embedded tissue. The receptors come from a female donor with melanoma.

V is TRBV11-3 and J is TRBJ1-6; D not resolved. The V end lost 0 bases, the J end lost 7 bases, and 4 bases lay between the germline ends. The CDR3 consists of 13 residues. Germline lookup yields CDR1 SGHNT and CDR2 YENEEA. As DNA, the CDR3 is TGTGCCAGCAGCTTAGATCAGAATTCACCCCTCCACTTT. Protein product: CASSLDQNSPLHF. Full variable domain (outside the CDR3, taken from reference TRBV11-3 and TRBJ1-6): EAGVVQSPRYKIIEKKQPVAFWCNPISGHNTLYWYLQNLGQGPELLIRYENEEAVDDSQLPKDRFSAERLKGVDSTLKIQPAELGDSAVYLCASSLDQNSPLHFGNGTRLTVT.

This sequence joins TRBV6-2 or TRBV6-3 and TRBJ1-2, with D unresolved. This CDR3 spans 14 amino acids. CDR1 and CDR2 from the germline V gene are MNHEY and SVGEGT. Deletions cut 4 bases from V and 0 bases from J, with 9 bases between. The CDR3 DNA is TGTGCCAGCAGTTTACGAAGAGCTAACTATGGCTACACCTTC. As protein: CASSLRRANYGYTF.

The gene calls are TRBV27 and TRBJ2-3, with 13 nucleotides matching TRBD2. The germline V gene has CDR1 MNHEY and CDR2 SMNVEV (reference sequence). The junction had 9 bases not matched to a gene; V was cut back by 6 bases and J by 6 bases. The CDR3 is 16 residues long. CDR3 sequence (DNA): TGTGCCAGCAGCTGGGGGACTAGCGGGATAAGGGATACGCAGTATTTT. Translated: CASSWGTSGIRDTQYF.

This clone was seen just once. V gene TRBV5-1 combines with J gene TRBJ2-2; unclear D gene. Germline assignment: CDR1 SGHRS and CDR2 YFSETQ. Between the trimmed V and J ends, which lost 2 bases and 1 base, there was a span of 6 bases. This CDR3 has 14 residues. The CDR3 DNA sequence: TGCGCCAGCAGCTTATTACGGAACACCGGGGAGCTGTTTTTT. This sequence encodes CASSLLRNTGELFF.

A note on this clone: At one of its ends the junction is not consistent with the germline gene, which may arise from a read error. The chain couples TRBV19 to TRBJ2-7, with D unresolved. From germline, CDR1 is LNHDA and CDR2 SQIVND (reference sequence). The CDR3 length is 11 residues. The CDR3 loop is CASSIGSEQYF. CDR3 coding DNA: TGTGCCAGTAGCATAGGGTCCGAGCAGTACTTC.

The J gene is TRBJ1-4, the V gene TRBV5-8; TRBD1 agrees at 10 bases. The CDR3 has 14 residues. V was clipped by 2 bases and J by 7 bases; unmatched bases: 2. The germline V gene has CDR1 SGHTS and CDR2 YDEGEE. DNA of the CDR3: TGTGCCAGCAGCTTAGGACAGGGGGGTGAAAAACTGTTTTTT. Translated: CASSLGQGGEKLFF. The full variable domain, with the rest looked up from reference TRBV5-8 and TRBJ1-4, is EAGVTQSPTHLIKTRGQQATLRCSPISGHTSVYWYQQALGLGLQFLLWYDEGEERNRGNFPPRFSGRQFPNYSSELNVNALELEDSALYLCASSLGQGGEKLFFGSGTQLSVL.

The CDR3 region is CASNPWGNSEQFF. The CDR3 DNA reads TGTGCCAGCAACCCCTGGGGGAACAGTGAGCAGTTCTTC. The chain recombines TRBV12-3 or TRBV12-4 with TRBJ2-1; D may be TRBD1 or TRBD2 (5 bases each). The CDR3 sequence is 13 residues long. V lost 7 bases and J lost 9, with 16 bases in between.

The chain combines TRBV4-1 with TRBJ2-7, with 9 bases lining up with TRBD2. V was pared by 5 bases and J by 6 bases, with 14 bases of the junction left unmatched. Germline lookup yields CDR1 MGHRA and CDR2 YSYEKL. The CDR3 is 16 amino acids. CDR3 DNA: TGCGCCAGCAGCGAATCCTGGGGACTAGCTTCGTTCGAGCAGTACTTC. Its translation is CASSESWGLASFEQYF.

This clone appeared once. The chain couples TRBV20-1 to TRBJ2-3; D may be TRBD2 (6 bases). Germline V gene lookup returns CDR1 DFQATT and CDR2 SNEGSKA (reference sequence). V lost 3 bases, J lost 9 bases, and 16 bases lay in between. The CDR3 is 13 amino acids. The CDR3 loop reads CSASKDYGSTQYF. In DNA form, the CDR3 reads TGCAGTGCTAGTAAGGACTACGGGAGCACGCAGTATTTT.

Here the CDR3 reads CASNRQGIGNQPQHF. The CDR3 bases are TGTGCCAGTAATAGACAGGGGATAGGTAATCAGCCCCAGCATTTT. The V and J genes are TRBV19 and TRBJ1-5, with 8 bases matching TRBD1. Germline loops: CDR1 LNHDA, CDR2 SQIVND (reference sequence). The CDR3 runs 15 residues. V lost 7 bases, J lost 4 bases, and 9 bases stayed unmatched.

The V and J genes are TRBV6-5 and TRBJ1-2; D is undetermined. CDR3 length: 14 residues. Trimming shortened V by 5 bases and J by 3 bases, and 13 bases separated the two germline ends. The germline gives CDR1 MNHEY, CDR2 SVGAGI. CDR3 in DNA: TGTGCCAGCAGTAGTTTCGGGTCTGACTATGGCTACACCTTC. Amino acid sequence: CASSSFGSDYGYTF.

The chain employs TRBV6-6 and TRBJ2-1, with 7 bases aligning to TRBD1. The CDR3 length is 17 residues. J was trimmed by 2 bases and V by 5 bases; bases with no gene match: 12. Germline assignment: CDR1 MNHNY and CDR2 SVGAGI (reference sequence). As DNA, the CDR3 is TGTGCCAGCAGTCGAACGACGGGACAGCGTACCTACAATGAGCAGTTCTTC. Its translation is CASSRTTGQRTYNEQFF.

This clone was seen more than once but under ten times. Other nucleotide sequences from this sample produce the same CDR3. The J gene is TRBJ2-7, the V gene TRBV11-2, with D hard to call. V was pared by 5 bases and J by 0 bases, with 11 bases between. Per germline, CDR1 SGHAT and CDR2 FQNNGV. The CDR3 has 14 amino acids. The CDR3 loop is CASSPRTGSYEQYF. The CDR3 bases are TGTGCCAGCAGCCCCCGGACCGGCTCCTACGAGCAGTACTTC.

The genes are TRBV4-2 and TRBJ2-5; D ambiguous. Trimming left V 0 bases short and J 5 bases short, with 19 bases between. The V gene's germline CDR1 is LGHNA and CDR2 YNFKEQ. This CDR3 is built from 17 residues. CDR3: CASSQDRSSVRAETQYF. CDR3 coding DNA: TGTGCCAGCAGCCAAGATAGGAGTTCAGTTAGGGCGGAGACCCAGTACTTC.

The rearrangement joins TRBV4-1 to TRBJ1-5; 8 nucleotides agree with TRBD1. Germline assignment: CDR1 MGHRA and CDR2 YSYEKL. The CDR3 spans 14 residues. J lost 6 bases, V lost 3 bases, and 4 bases had no gene match. Here the CDR3 reads CASSHYTGGQPQHF. CDR3 bases: TGCGCCAGCAGCCACTATACAGGGGGTCAGCCCCAGCATTTT.

This rearrangement joins TRBV7-9 to TRBJ1-4; D gene uncertain. V shed 5 bases and J shed 5 bases, with 15 bases lying between them. The CDR3 runs 15 residues. Germline CDR1 SEHNR, CDR2 FQNEAQ (reference sequence). The DNA of the CDR3 is TGTGCCAGCAGCCCTCCTGGGAGGCCCAATGAAAAACTGTTTTTT. Translated, it gives CASSPPGRPNEKLFF.

The gene calls are TRBV6-5 and TRBJ2-7; no clear D. Germline CDR1 is MNHEY and CDR2 is SVGAGI. The CDR3 is 14 amino acids. Trimming took off 7 bases at V and 0 bases at J, with 13 bases between the two ends. CDR3 bases: TGTGCCAGCAAATACGCCCCGAGCTCCTACGAGCAGTACTTC. Translated: CASKYAPSSYEQYF.

This chain joins TRBV18 and TRBJ1-2; TRBD1 might be the D (5 bases). Trimming stripped 3 bases from V and 9 bases from J, with 14 bases between. Germline loops: CDR1 KGHSH, CDR2 LQKENI. This CDR3 contains 13 residues. The CDR3 loop is CASSPVRERSYTF. For the CDR3, the DNA is TGTGCCAGCTCACCCGTCAGGGAGAGGAGCTACACCTTC.

The chain has TRBV6-5 and TRBJ1-4; D is unclear. Trimming shortened V by 0 bases and J by 5 bases, and 7 bases separated the two germline ends. Germline V gene sequence: CDR1 MNHEY, CDR2 SVGAGI. This CDR3 has 14 amino acids. The CDR3 is CASSYSYRNEKLFF. CDR3 DNA: TGTGCCAGCAGTTACTCGTATAGAAATGAAAAACTGTTTTTT.

A few counts support this clone. The CDR3 loop is CASRQLGIYEQYF. The CDR3, as DNA: TGTGCCAGCAGGCAGCTTGGGATCTACGAGCAGTACTTC. The rearrangement joins TRBV6-5 to TRBJ2-7; D not resolved. V was clipped by 6 bases and J by 3 bases, with 12 bases between them. The CDR3 is made up of 13 amino acids. The germline V gene has CDR1 MNHEY and CDR2 SVGAGI.

V and J are TRBV5-8 and TRBJ2-6, with D tentatively TRBD1 (6 bases). CDR3 length: 15 residues. Germline V gene lookup returns CDR1 SGHTS and CDR2 YDEGEE. The V end was cut by 5 bases, the J end by 0 bases, with 9 bases between. The CDR3 sequence is CASSRDNSGANVLTF. CDR3 coding DNA: TGTGCCAGCAGTAGGGACAACTCTGGGGCCAACGTCCTGACTTTC.

The V and J genes are TRBV18 and TRBJ2-7, with D uncertain. The germline CDR1 and CDR2 sequences are KGHSH and LQKENI. Between the trimmed V and J ends, which lost 0 bases and 10 bases, there was a span of 13 bases. This CDR3 has 13 amino acids. CDR3 residues: CASSPPSLPEQYF. The CDR3 DNA follows: TGTGCCAGCTCACCACCTAGTTTGCCGGAACAGTACTTC.

This clone was seen a handful of times. The chain has TRBV2 and TRBJ1-5; the D gene is possibly TRBD1 (5 bases). This CDR3 is built from 17 residues. Trimming stripped 0 bases from V and 3 bases from J, with 15 bases between. Germline loops: CDR1 SNHLY, CDR2 FYNNEI. In DNA, the CDR3 is TGTGCCAGCAGTGAAGCGCTTAGAGGGGTTTTCAATCAGCCCCAGCATTTT. It is translated as CASSEALRGVFNQPQHF.

V usage is TRBV12-2 and J usage is TRBJ1-1; the table gives TRBD1 as D, unverified against the DNA. TRBV12-2 has pseudogene status. The CDR3 is made up of 14 amino acids. The CDR3 DNA reads as TGTGCAAGTCGCCAGGGGCAGAAGAGCACTGAAGCTTTCTTT. It codes for CASRQGQKSTEAFF.

The chain couples TRBV12-3 or TRBV12-4 to TRBJ2-2; tentative D call: TRBD1 (5 bases). The ends were cut back, 8 bases at V and 5 bases at J, with 9 bases in the middle. The CDR3 sequence is 12 residues long. For the CDR3, the DNA is TGTGCCAGCTCGCACAGGACCGGGGAGCTGTTTTTT. Translating it yields CASSHRTGELFF.

The chain links TRBV7-8 to TRBJ1-1; 8 bases map to TRBD1. Trimming removed 4 bases from V and 1 base from J; junction bases left unmatched: 2. Germline V gives CDR1 SGHVS, CDR2 FQNEAQ. The CDR3 is made up of 14 amino acids. CDR3 DNA: TGTGCCAGCAGCTGGCAGGGGGCGAACACTGAAGCTTTCTTT. It translates to CASSWQGANTEAFF.

The J gene is TRBJ2-7, the V gene TRBV6-2 or TRBV6-3, with 8 positions matching TRBD2. Germline CDR1 and CDR2: MNHEY and SVGEGT. The CDR3 runs 18 residues. V trimming: 0 bases; J trimming: 0 bases; junction bases outside the gene matches: 10. CDR3 nucleotide sequence: TGTGCCAGCAGTTACTCGAGGACTAGCATTTTAGGCTCCTACGAGCAGTACTTC. It yields the protein CASSYSRTSILGSYEQYF.

The rearrangement joins TRBV6-2 or TRBV6-3 to TRBJ2-7; 8 bases are shared with TRBD2. CDR1 is MNHEY and CDR2 is SVGEGT in the germline V gene. Trimming took 5 bases from V and 2 from J; bases not matched to a gene: 11. The length of the CDR3 is 16 residues. The CDR3 is CASSRSPSGRAYEQYF. The CDR3 nucleotides are TGTGCCAGCAGTCGTAGTCCCTCCGGGAGGGCCTACGAGCAGTACTTC.

To note about this clone: This same CDR3 is encoded by further DNA sequences in the sample. The chain couples TRBV3-1 (or the pseudogene TRBV3-2) to TRBJ1-1; D ambiguous. The CDR3 has 12 residues. CDR1 and CDR2 (germline): LGHDT, YNNKEL (reference sequence). The V and J ends lost 1 base and 8 bases respectively, with 8 bases between them. Here the CDR3 DNA reads TGTGCCAGCAGCCAAGTTCCAGCCGAAGCTTTCTTT. As protein: CASSQVPAEAFF.

V and J are TRBV5-6 and TRBJ2-6, with 7 bases lining up with TRBD2. V was clipped by 4 bases and J by 3 bases; unmatched bases: 16. CDR1 is SGHDT, CDR2 YYEEEE, per germline. The CDR3 loop spans 19 amino acids. CDR3 nucleotide sequence: TGTGCCAGCAGCCCTACCGGCGGGAGAGGCCCAGATGGGGCCAACGTCCTGACTTTC. Protein sequence: CASSPTGGRGPDGANVLTF.

This clone was detected once. The CDR3 sequence is CASSRTGLPYEQYF. In nucleotides, the CDR3 is TGTGCCAGCAGCAGGACAGGACTCCCCTACGAGCAGTACTTC. V and J are TRBV5-6 and TRBJ2-7, with 7 bases lining up with TRBD1. Germline-derived CDR1 and CDR2 are SGHDT and YYEEEE. V lost 4 bases and J lost 2; bases outside the gene matches: 6. The CDR3 is 14 residues long.

This rearrangement joins TRBV6-5 to TRBJ1-2, with 7 positions matching TRBD1. The germline V gene encodes CDR1 MNHEY and CDR2 SVGAGI. The CDR3 consists of 16 residues. The trim removed 4 bases at V and 5 bases at J, leaving 13 bases unmatched. In nucleotides, the CDR3 is TGTGCCAGCAGTTTAGACCGGGACAGCGCGACTTATGGCTACACCTTC. This sequence encodes CASSLDRDSATYGYTF.